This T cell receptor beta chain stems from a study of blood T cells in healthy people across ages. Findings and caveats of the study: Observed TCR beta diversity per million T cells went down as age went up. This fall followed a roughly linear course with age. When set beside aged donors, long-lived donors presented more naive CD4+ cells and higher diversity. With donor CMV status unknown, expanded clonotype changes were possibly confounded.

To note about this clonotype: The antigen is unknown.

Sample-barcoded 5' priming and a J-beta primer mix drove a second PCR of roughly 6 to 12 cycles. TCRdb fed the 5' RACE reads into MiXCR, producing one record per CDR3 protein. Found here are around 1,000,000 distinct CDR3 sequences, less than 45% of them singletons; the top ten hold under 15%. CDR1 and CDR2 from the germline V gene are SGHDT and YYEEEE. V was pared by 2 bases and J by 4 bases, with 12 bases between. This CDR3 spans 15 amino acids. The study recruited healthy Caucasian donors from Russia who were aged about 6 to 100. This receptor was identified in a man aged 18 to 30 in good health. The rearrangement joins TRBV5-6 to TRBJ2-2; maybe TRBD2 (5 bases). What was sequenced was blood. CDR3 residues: CASSFLNRGTGELFF. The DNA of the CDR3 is TGTGCCAGCAGCTTTCTAAATCGGGGCACCGGGGAGCTGTTTTTT.